Reported below is one T cell receptor (beta chain). Original methodology: It was from reference gene primer amplification that nucleated cell counts were estimated. The method was immunoSEQ multiplex PCR; TCRdb's version includes in-frame clones alone and lacks a portion of them. The D gene and trimming were derived from the DNA, and the V and J assignments and clone size from that table. The sample lists over 100,000 clones, around nine tenths occurring once. This record comes from a study of blood T cell repertoires in COVID-19. The V gene lost 0 bases and the J gene lost 0 bases, with 11 bases spanning the gap. The CDR3 contains 17 residues. Germline V CDR1 and CDR2: MGHRA, YSYEKL.

The genes are TRBV4-1 and TRBJ1-4; D ambiguous. The sample was peripheral blood. The source of this sequence is a man in his fifties or sixties with COVID-19, enrolled during active disease. CDR3 coding DNA: TGCGCCAGCAGCCAAGACCCTCGGGGTACAACTAATGAAAAACTGTTTTTT. This codes for CASSQDPRGTTNEKLFF.